This section outlines one T cell receptor (beta chain) sequence together with its context. The sample is drawn from a study of blood T cell repertoires in COVID-19. The wider study: COVID-19 samples, acute and convalescent, were from the United States, Italy and Spain. The cDNA or gDNA used as material had been derived from T cells, B-cell-depleted T cells, or PBMCs.

CDR1 SGHVS and CDR2 FNYEAQ come from the germline V gene. The ends lost 5 bases at V and 6 bases at J; junction bases unmatched: 7. CDR3 size: 14 residues. Original data processing: Reference gene primer amplification in the assay estimated nucleated cell counts. Sequencing was performed with immunoSEQ multiplex PCR; in TCRdb, only in-frame clones are kept and a portion is missing. Clonal size and the V and J genes are those of that table, whereas D and trimming came from the DNA. The data hold over 65,000 clones, with more than 75% observed a single time. The chain links TRBV7-6 to TRBJ2-4; 7 bases agree with TRBD1. The sample taken for sequencing was peripheral blood. The TCR originated in a human donor in a cohort sampled during active COVID-19. This chain's CDR3 is CASSTGDRRNIQYF. CDR3 DNA sequence: TGTGCCAGCAGCACCGGGGACAGAAGAAACATTCAGTACTTC.